Only one count was recorded for the clone carrying this TCR beta chain. The V and J ends lost 0 bases and 6 bases, in that order; junction bases with no gene match: 4. Germline V CDR1 and CDR2: MNHNY, SVGAGI (reference sequence). The CDR3 spans 14 residues. Here immunoSEQ multiplex PCR was the method, and the copy in TCRdb shows in-frame clones only, minus some. Among about 210,000 clones listed, about 83% were seen once. The sample is drawn from a study of blood T cell repertoires in COVID-19. About the study: The United States, Italy and Spain provided the acute and convalescent COVID-19 samples.

The TCR sequence derives from a woman aged 45-60 years with active or convalescent COVID-19. Sequenced material: peripheral blood. The V call is TRBV6-6, the J call TRBJ2-7; 8 nucleotides align to TRBD1. CDR3 bases: TGTGCCAGCAGTTACTCGCCAGGGGGCGTCGAGCAGTACGTC. Encoded protein: CASSYSPGGVEQYV.